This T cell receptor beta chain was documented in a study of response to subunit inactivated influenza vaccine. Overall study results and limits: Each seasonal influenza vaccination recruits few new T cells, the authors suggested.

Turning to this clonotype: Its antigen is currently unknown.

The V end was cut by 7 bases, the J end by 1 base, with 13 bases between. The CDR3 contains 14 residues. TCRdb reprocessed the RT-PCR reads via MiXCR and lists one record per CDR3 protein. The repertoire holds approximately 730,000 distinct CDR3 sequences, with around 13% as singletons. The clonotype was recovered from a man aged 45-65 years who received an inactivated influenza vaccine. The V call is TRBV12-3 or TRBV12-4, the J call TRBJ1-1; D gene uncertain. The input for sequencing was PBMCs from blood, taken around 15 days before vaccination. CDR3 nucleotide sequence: TGTGCCAGCATTGCGGTGTCCCCGAACACTGAAGCTTTCTTT. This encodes CASIAVSPNTEAFF.